This TCR beta chain was captured in a study of cytomegalovirus exposure and HLA in healthy donors. Trimming cost V 3 bases and J 8 bases; bases outside gene matches: 11. Germline CDR1 SEHNR, CDR2 FQNEAQ (reference sequence). The CDR3 totals 15 residues. Findings and limits, study-wide: According to the study, some 160 TCR beta chains were cytomegalovirus-associated. Prediction of most subjects' HLA-A and HLA-B alleles by TCR beta sequences was reportedly accurate.

A multiplex PCR was run with 60 Vbeta primers and 13 Jbeta primers. Some clones are missing from TCRdb's copy, which holds only in-frame ones; the method was immunoSEQ multiplex PCR. The repertoire consists of around 120,000 clones, with roughly four fifths occurring once and the leading ten covering about 11%. As for this clone: Antigen: not known.

This clonotype was sampled from a male donor in good health and CMV-seropositive. Sequenced: PBMCs. The chain employs TRBV7-9 and TRBJ2-7; TRBD1 matches 9 bases. The CDR3 DNA reads as TGTGCCAGCAGCTTTCCCGGACAGGGGTTGCTCAAGCAGTACTTC. It codes for CASSFPGQGLLKQYF.